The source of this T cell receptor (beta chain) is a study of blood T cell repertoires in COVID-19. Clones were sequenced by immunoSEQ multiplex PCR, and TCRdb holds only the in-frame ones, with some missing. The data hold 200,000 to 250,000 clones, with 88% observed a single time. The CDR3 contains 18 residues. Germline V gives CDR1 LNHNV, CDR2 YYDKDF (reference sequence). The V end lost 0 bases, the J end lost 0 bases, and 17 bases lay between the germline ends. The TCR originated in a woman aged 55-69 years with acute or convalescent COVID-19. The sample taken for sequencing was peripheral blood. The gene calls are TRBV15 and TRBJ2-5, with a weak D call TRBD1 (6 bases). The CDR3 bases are TGTGCCACCAGCAGAGATAAGACATCTGGGACAAACCAAGAGACCCAGTACTTC. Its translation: CATSRDKTSGTNQETQYF.